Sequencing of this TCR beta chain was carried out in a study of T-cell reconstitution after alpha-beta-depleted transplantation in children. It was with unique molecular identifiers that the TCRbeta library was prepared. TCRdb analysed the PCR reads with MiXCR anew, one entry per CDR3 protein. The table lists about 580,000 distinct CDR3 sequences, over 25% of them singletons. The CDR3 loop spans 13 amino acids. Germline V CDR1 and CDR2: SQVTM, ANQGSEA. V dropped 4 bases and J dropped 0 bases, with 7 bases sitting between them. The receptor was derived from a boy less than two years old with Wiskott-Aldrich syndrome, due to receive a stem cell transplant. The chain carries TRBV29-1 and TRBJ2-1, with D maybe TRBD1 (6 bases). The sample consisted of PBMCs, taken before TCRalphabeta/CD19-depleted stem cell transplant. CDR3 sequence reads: CSVVGGSYNEQFF. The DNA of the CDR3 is TGCAGCGTTGTAGGGGGCTCCTACAATGAGCAGTTCTTC.